The 30 T cell receptor beta chains given below trace back to one sample, sequenced in a study of glioma-infiltrating T cells. Amplification of TCR alpha and beta CDR3 regions from RNA used iRepertoire nested multiplex PCR. TCRdb independently ran MiXCR on the multiplex PCR reads; one entry per CDR3 protein. Found here are 300,000 to 450,000 distinct CDR3 sequences, 41% of them singletons; the top ten hold around 12%. Sequenced: glioma tissue, nonneoplastic brain tissue, or PBMCs (not recorded which). These receptor sequences come from a human donor with low-grade glioma or glioblastoma, undergoing nonglioma brain surgery, or in good health (not recorded which).

The J gene is TRBJ2-3, the V gene TRBV29-1, with D unresolved. This CDR3 is built from 11 residues. Germline CDR1 and CDR2: SQVTM and ANQGSEA. V was pared by 7 bases and J by 3 bases, with 8 bases between. CDR3 region: CSAHRTDTQYF. The CDR3 DNA sequence: TGCAGCGCTCACCGAACAGATACGCAGTATTTT.

This clonotype was counted only a few times. The CDR3 nucleotides are TGCGCCAGCAGTCGACTTCAGGGAGTTGGAAACACCATATATTTT. Its translation is CASSRLQGVGNTIYF. This chain connects TRBV4-1 to TRBJ1-3; TRBD1 is a possible D gene (5 bases). Germline V gives CDR1 MGHRA, CDR2 YSYEKL. The germline V and J ends were trimmed by 6 bases and 3 bases, with 15 bases remaining between them. CDR3 size: 15 residues.

This clonotype was recorded once. V gene TRBV7-9 combines with J gene TRBJ2-2; 9 nucleotides align to TRBD1. V lost 7 bases to trimming and J lost 3 bases; unmatched junction nucleotides: 9. From germline, CDR1 is SEHNR and CDR2 FQNEAQ (reference sequence). This CDR3 has 16 residues. CDR3 sequence (DNA): TGTGCCAGCAACCCTGGACAGGGGAGGGACACCGGGGAGCTGTTTTTT. Its translation: CASNPGQGRDTGELFF.

In this sample, this clonotype turned up many times. V is TRBV6-1 and J is TRBJ2-5; the D is unclear. CDR1 is MNHNS, CDR2 SASEGT, per germline. Trimming shortened V by 4 bases and J by 0 bases, and 12 bases separated the two germline ends. The CDR3 is 15 amino acids. CDR3 residues: CASSVVPGHQETQYF. CDR3 coding DNA: TGTGCCAGCAGTGTAGTACCGGGTCACCAAGAGACCCAGTACTTC.

As concerns this clonotype: This may be a read error, as it is one base from a much larger clone. The rearrangement links TRBV12-3 or TRBV12-4 to TRBJ1-3; D is ambiguous. The CDR3 length is 12 residues. V lost 2 bases to trimming and J lost 4 bases, with 3 bases between them. CDR3: CASSLIGNTIYF. The CDR3, as DNA: TGTGCCAGCAGTTTAATCGGAAACACCATATATTTT.

V gene TRBV27 combines with J gene TRBJ2-7, with 7 bases lining up with TRBD1. With the DNA end fitting TRBJ2-1 better, the J assignment may be wrong. This CDR3 region has 16 residues. Germline CDR1 MNHEY, CDR2 SMNVEV (reference sequence). The CDR3 is CASSPNWDPKGAEQFF. The CDR3, as DNA: TGTGCCAGCAGTCCCAACTGGGACCCTAAGGGGGCTGAGCAGTTCTTC.

The chain carries TRBV9 and TRBJ2-1, with 7 bases lining up with TRBD1. The germline V gene has CDR1 SGDLS and CDR2 YYNGEE. The V segment lost 4 bases and the J segment 4 bases; nucleotides outside the gene matches: 8. The CDR3 is 15 amino acids. CDR3 sequence (DNA): TGTGCCAGCAGCCCCCGGACAGGTTTTTACAATGAGCAGTTCTTC. Protein: CASSPRTGFYNEQFF. Together with reference TRBV9 and TRBJ2-1, the CDR3 gives the full variable domain: DSGVTQTPKHLITATGQRVTLRCSPRSGDLSVYWYQQSLDQGLQFLIQYYNGEERAKGNILERFSAQQFPDLHSELNLSSLELGDSALYFCASSPRTGFYNEQFFGPGTRLTVL.

The chain is built from TRBV4-3 and TRBJ2-3, with 8 positions matching TRBD2. Germline V gives CDR1 LGHNA, CDR2 YSLEER. CDR3 length: 15 residues. V was pared by 0 bases and J by 3 bases, with 2 bases of the junction left unmatched. CDR3 coding DNA: TGCGCCAGCAGCCAAGAGCGACTAGCGACAGATACGCAGTATTTT. This translates into CASSQERLATDTQYF.

This clonotype was seen repeatedly, ten times or more. The DNA of the CDR3 is TGTGCCACCAGTGTAACCCCCCTGGGCCATGAGCAGTTCTTC. It yields the protein CATSVTPLGHEQFF. The chain carries TRBV24-1 and TRBJ2-1; D gene unclear. The germline CDR1 and CDR2 sequences are KGHDR and SFDVKD. This CDR3 has 14 residues. V lost 5 bases and J lost 8, with 15 bases in between.

The gene calls are TRBV15 and TRBJ2-1; 7 nucleotides agree with TRBD2. Germline trimming cut 1 base from V and 6 bases from J; bases unmatched to any gene: 9. CDR3 size: 16 residues. Germline-derived CDR1 and CDR2 are LNHNV and YYDKDF (reference sequence). DNA of the CDR3: TGTGCCACCAGCAGAGGAGGACGGGAGGCGAGCAATGAGCAGTTCTTC. Translated: CATSRGGREASNEQFF.

This clonotype was seen only once. An end of the junction differs from the germline gene, which may be a read error. CDR3 sequence reads: CAASEGQHYEKLLF. The DNA of the CDR3 is TGTGCCGCCAGCGAGGGACAGCACTATGAAAAACTGCTTTTT. The chain employs TRBV15 and TRBJ1-4, with 7 bases fitting TRBD1. Germline lookup yields CDR1 LNHNV and CDR2 YYDKDF (reference sequence). This CDR3 is 14 amino acids long.

This clonotype was detected a few times. This rearrangement joins TRBV19 to TRBJ1-4; D is unresolved. Trimming pared 1 base from V and 10 bases from J, leaving 16 bases between. This CDR3 spans 15 amino acids. Germline CDR1 reads LNHDA; CDR2 reads SQIVND (reference sequence). The CDR3 spells CASSIAGPTGGKLFF. The CDR3 DNA follows: TGTGCCAGTAGTATAGCGGGCCCTACGGGCGGAAAACTGTTTTTT. Looking up the rest from reference TRBV19 and TRBJ1-4 gives the full variable domain: DGGITQSPKYLFRKEGQNVTLSCEQNLNHDAMYWYRQDPGQGLRLIYYSQIVNDFQKGDIAEGYSVSREKKESFPLTVTSAQKNPTAFYLCASSIAGPTGGKLFFGSGTQLSVL.

This clonotype has more than one count but fewer than ten. The chain has TRBV15 and TRBJ1-4; D unclear. The CDR3 totals 16 residues. V lost 0 bases to trimming and J lost 5 bases, with 13 bases between them. Germline V CDR1 and CDR2: LNHNV, YYDKDF (reference sequence). CDR3 sequence reads: CATSRDPWRENEKLFF. The CDR3 bases are TGTGCCACCAGCAGAGATCCGTGGCGGGAAAATGAAAAACTGTTTTTT.

About this clonotype: Possible read error: a much larger clone is one base away. The conserved phenylalanine or tryptophan normally closing the CDR3 is absent here, so this likely arose from a read error. The chain is built from TRBV27 and TRBJ1-1, with D uncertain. Trimming left V 3 bases short and J 0 bases short, with 8 bases between. The CDR3 is 14 residues long. The germline CDR1 and CDR2 sequences are MNHEY and SMNVEV (reference sequence). The CDR3 DNA follows: TGTGCCAGCAGTTTCGCCCCAATGAACACTGAAGCTTTCTGT. This sequence encodes CASSFAPMNTEAFC.

A word on this clonotype: Just one base apart from a much larger clone, this may be a read error. V and J are TRBV2 and TRBJ1-1, with a weak D call TRBD1 (5 bases). The CDR3 has 13 amino acids. CDR1 is SNHLY, CDR2 FYNNEI, per germline. The V end lost 10 bases, the J end lost 2 bases, and 14 bases lay between the germline ends. The CDR3 here is CANNPDRNTEAFF. In nucleotides, the CDR3 is TGTGCCAACAATCCAGACAGAAACACTGAAGCTTTCTTT.

The V call is TRBV19, the J call TRBJ2-7; 9 positions match TRBD2. Losses at the gene ends were 4 bases for V and 1 base for J; bases not matched to a gene: 8. Germline CDR1 and CDR2: LNHDA and SQIVND (reference sequence). This CDR3 is built from 16 residues. The CDR3: CASSSPFAGGSYEQYF. CDR3 coding DNA: TGTGCCAGTAGTAGCCCCTTCGCGGGAGGGTCCTACGAGCAGTACTTC.

The sample holds a few counts of this clonotype. V and J are TRBV10-3 and TRBJ2-1, with 10 bases aligning to TRBD2. Looked up from germline, CDR1 is ENHRY and CDR2 is SYGVKD. The CDR3 is 14 amino acids. After removal of 5 bases from V and 4 bases from J, the junction contained 2 bases not matched to a gene. CDR3 in DNA: TGTGCCATCAGTCGGACTAGCGGATACAATGAGCAGTTCTTC. This translates into CAISRTSGYNEQFF.

This clonotype was seen only a few times. The chain uses TRBV7-6 and TRBJ1-1; maybe TRBD1 (6 bases). The CDR3 sequence is 14 residues long. V lost 7 bases to trimming and J lost 5 bases, with 17 bases between them. Per the germline V gene, CDR1 is SGHVS and CDR2 is FNYEAQ. The CDR3 DNA reads as TGTGCCAGCACCCAAGGGGGGGGAGTTACTGAAGCTTTCTTT. Its translation: CASTQGGGVTEAFF.

This clonotype was seen a handful of times. The chain carries TRBV7-9 and TRBJ1-5; the D gene is possibly TRBD1 (6 bases). Trimming removed 5 bases at V and 5 bases at J, with 16 bases between. The germline V gene has CDR1 SEHNR and CDR2 FQNEAQ (reference sequence). This CDR3 region has 15 residues. The CDR3, as DNA: TGTGCCAGCAGCCTTAGAGGGGGTCGTGATCAGCCCCAGCATTTT. It specifies CASSLRGGRDQPQHF.

This clonotype occurred a few times. Its ends do not fully match the called genes, so a read error is possible. The chain carries TRBV28 and TRBJ1-1; D uncertain. The CDR3 is 14 residues long. CDR1 and CDR2 (germline): MDHEN, SYDVKM. DNA for the CDR3: TGTGCCAGCCGGGCGGCGGTTGTGAACACTGGAGCTTTCTTT. The encoded protein is CASRAAVVNTGAFF.

This clonotype was detected many times. The chain uses TRBV15 and TRBJ2-3; no clear D gene. The V end was cut by 8 bases, the J end by 4 bases, with 7 bases between. This CDR3 has 11 residues. Germline CDR1 is LNHNV and CDR2 is YYDKDF (reference sequence). The CDR3 is CATSRADTQYF. As DNA, the CDR3 is TGTGCCACCTCAAGAGCAGATACGCAGTATTTT.

This clonotype showed up just a few times. The chain joins TRBV20-1 to TRBJ2-1; 8 bases are shared with TRBD2. The germline gives CDR1 DFQATT, CDR2 SNEGSKA (reference sequence). The CDR3 has 15 residues. V was pared by 0 bases and J by 7 bases, with 8 bases of the junction left unmatched. Here the CDR3 reads CSAREGNSGANEQFF. The CDR3 DNA follows: TGCAGTGCTAGAGAGGGGAATAGCGGGGCTAATGAGCAGTTCTTC.

In this sample, this clonotype turned up many times. J is TRBJ1-2 and V is TRBV6-1, with D perhaps matching TRBD1 (5 bases). V was trimmed by 1 base and J by 4 bases, leaving 10 bases between them. Germline V lookup: CDR1 MNHNS, CDR2 SASEGT. CDR3 length: 14 amino acids. The CDR3 DNA is TGTGCCAGCAGTGAAGGGGGGGAAATCTATGGCTACACCTTC. This encodes CASSEGGEIYGYTF.

This chain connects TRBV10-3 to TRBJ1-1, with unresolved D. V was pared by 4 bases and J by 11 bases, with 11 bases between. This CDR3 region has 11 residues. Germline CDR1 reads ENHRY; CDR2 reads SYGVKD. CDR3 sequence (DNA): TGTGCCATCAGTGGGCCCTCCTCCGCTTTCTTT. This gives the protein CAISGPSSAFF.

In regard to this clonotype: Possible read error: a much larger clone is one base away. The chain uses TRBV7-9 and TRBJ2-4, with a tentative D call TRBD2 (7 bases). Germline V gene lookup returns CDR1 SEHNR and CDR2 FQNEAQ (reference sequence). The CDR3 has 14 residues. The V end lost 5 bases, the J end lost 8 bases, and 16 bases lay between the germline ends. The CDR3 region has the DNA TGTGCCAGCAGCCCACAGGGAGGGGGAGACATTCAGTACTTC. Its protein is CASSPQGGGDIQYF.

In its sample, this clonotype was seen a few times. The CDR3 DNA is TGTGCCAGCAGTTTCCTGAGGACAGGGATGGAGGAGCAGTACTTC. Translation gives CASSFLRTGMEEQYF. The gene calls are TRBV28 and TRBJ2-7; TRBD1 matches at 8 bases. This CDR3 comprises 15 residues. The V gene end was trimmed by 3 bases and the J gene end by 7 bases; junction bases not matched to a gene: 11. The germline V gene encodes CDR1 MDHEN and CDR2 SYDVKM.

Only a few counts were recorded for this clonotype. The V gene is TRBV2, the J gene TRBJ1-2; a weak D match, TRBD1 (6 bases). V lost 7 bases to trimming and J lost 3 bases, with 9 bases between them. Germline CDR1 is SNHLY and CDR2 is FYNNEI. This CDR3 is 12 amino acids long. CDR3 sequence: CASKRGDYGYTF. The CDR3 DNA is TGTGCCAGCAAAAGGGGGGACTATGGCTACACCTTC.

The chain joins TRBV20-1 to TRBJ2-7; 8 bases map to TRBD2. From germline, CDR1 is DFQATT and CDR2 SNEGSKA (reference sequence). CDR3 length: 13 amino acids. V was clipped by 0 bases and J by 7 bases; unmatched bases: 5. This CDR3 is CSAREVASGEQYF. Here the CDR3 DNA reads TGCAGTGCTAGAGAGGTGGCTAGCGGGGAGCAGTACTTC.

This clonotype was seen many times. DNA for the CDR3: TGCAGTGCTAGAGAGGGTACACGAAGAAGGGAAGCTTTCTTT. This sequence encodes CSAREGTRRREAFF. V and J are TRBV20-1 and TRBJ1-1; no reliable D call. Germline assignment: CDR1 DFQATT and CDR2 SNEGSKA (reference sequence). Trimming shortened V by 0 bases and J by 8 bases, and 16 bases separated the two germline ends. The CDR3 loop spans 14 amino acids.

The CDR3 is CSARVSTGGADTQYF. CDR3 in DNA: TGCAGTGCTAGAGTGTCGACGGGAGGGGCAGATACGCAGTATTTT. V is TRBV20-1 and J is TRBJ2-3, with 8 bases matching TRBD2. The germline CDR1 and CDR2 sequences are DFQATT and SNEGSKA (reference sequence). V was pared by 1 base and J by 4 bases, with 7 bases of the junction left unmatched. This CDR3 spans 15 amino acids.